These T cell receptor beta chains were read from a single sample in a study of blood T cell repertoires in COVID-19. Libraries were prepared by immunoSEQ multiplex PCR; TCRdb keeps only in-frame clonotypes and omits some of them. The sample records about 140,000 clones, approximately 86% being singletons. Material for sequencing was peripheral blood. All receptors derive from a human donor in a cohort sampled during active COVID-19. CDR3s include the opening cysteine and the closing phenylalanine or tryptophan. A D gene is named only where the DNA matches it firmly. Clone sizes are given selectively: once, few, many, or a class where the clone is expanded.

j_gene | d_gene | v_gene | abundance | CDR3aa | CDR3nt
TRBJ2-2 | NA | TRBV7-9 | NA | CASSPPANTGELFF | TGTGCCAGCAGCCCCCCCGCGAACACCGGGGAGCTGTTTTTT
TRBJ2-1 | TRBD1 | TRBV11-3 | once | CASSLDRGWDEQFF | TGTGCCAGCAGTCTCGACAGGGGCTGGGATGAGCAGTTCTTC
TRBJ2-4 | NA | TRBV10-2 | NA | CASSSQAKNIQYF | TGCGCCAGCAGCTCGCAGGCCAAAAACATTCAGTACTTC
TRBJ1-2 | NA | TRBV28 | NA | CASRTLPGDYGYTF | TGTGCCAGCAGAACCCTACCAGGGGACTATGGCTACACCTTC
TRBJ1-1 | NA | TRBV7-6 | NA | CASSPDTNLNTEAFF | TGTGCCAGCAGCCCGGACACCAATTTGAACACTGAAGCTTTCTTT
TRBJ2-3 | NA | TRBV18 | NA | CASSLGGGSDTQYF | TGTGCCAGCTCCCTGGGAGGGGGTTCAGATACGCAGTATTTT
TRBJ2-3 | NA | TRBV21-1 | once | CASSKNLAGATDTQYF | TGTGCCAGCAGCAAAAATCTAGCGGGAGCCACAGATACGCAGTATTTT
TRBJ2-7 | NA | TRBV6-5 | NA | CASLRGYEQYF | TGTGCCAGCCTAAGAGGGTACGAGCAGTACTTC
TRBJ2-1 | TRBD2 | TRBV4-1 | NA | CASSPGDGGRADEQFF | TGCGCCAGCAGCCCCGGGGACGGCGGGAGGGCCGATGAGCAGTTCTTC
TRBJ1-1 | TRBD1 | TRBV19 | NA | CASSLGQGETEAFF | TGTGCCAGTAGTCTCGGACAGGGGGAGACTGAAGCTTTCTTT
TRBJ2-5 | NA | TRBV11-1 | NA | CASSLSQKQETQYF | TGTGCCAGCAGCTTAAGTCAGAAGCAAGAGACCCAGTACTTC
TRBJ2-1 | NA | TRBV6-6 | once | CASSPGLGAYNEQFF | TGTGCCAGCAGCCCCGGACTCGGCGCCTACAATGAGCAGTTCTTC
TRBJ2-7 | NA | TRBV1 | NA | CTSSQDARLAGHLSYEQYF | TGCACCAGCAGCCAAGATGCGAGACTAGCGGGTCACCTTTCCTACGAGCAGTACTTC
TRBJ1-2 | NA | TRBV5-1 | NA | CASSFGRGYGYTF | TGCGCCAGCAGCTTCGGCAGGGGCTACGGCTACACCTTC
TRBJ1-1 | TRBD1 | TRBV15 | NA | CATSRRQGVVTEAFF | TGTGCCACCAGCAGAAGACAGGGGGTGGTCACTGAAGCTTTCTTT
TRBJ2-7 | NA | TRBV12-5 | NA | CAPQGRCSYEQYF | TGTGCACCCCAGGGCAGGTGCTCCTACGAGCAGTACTTC
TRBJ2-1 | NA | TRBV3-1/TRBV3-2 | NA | CASSPTRDSYNEQFF | TGTGCCAGCAGCCCGACCCGAGACAGTTACAATGAGCAGTTCTTC
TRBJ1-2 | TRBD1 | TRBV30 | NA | CAWSAGGGYGYTF | TGTGCCTGGAGCGCAGGGGGCGGCTATGGCTACACCTTC
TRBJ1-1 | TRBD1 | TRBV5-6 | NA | CASSRQGNTEAFF | TGTGCCAGCAGCCGACAGGGGAACACTGAAGCTTTCTTT
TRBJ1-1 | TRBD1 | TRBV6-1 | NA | CASSERVSLTGLNTEAFF | TGTGCCAGCAGTGAAAGAGTCTCACTGACAGGGTTGAACACTGAAGCTTTCTTT
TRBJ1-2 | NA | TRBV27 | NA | CASSPQSHYGYTF | TGTGCCAGCAGCCCACAGTCTCACTATGGCTACACCTTC
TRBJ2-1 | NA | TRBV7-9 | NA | CASRPGSYNEQFF | TGTGCCAGCAGGCCGGGATCCTACAATGAGCAGTTCTTC
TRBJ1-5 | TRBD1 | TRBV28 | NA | CASFQGAGNQPQHF | TGTGCCAGCTTCCAGGGGGCTGGCAATCAGCCCCAGCATTTT
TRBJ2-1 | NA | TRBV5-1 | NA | CASSLALNEQFF | TGCGCCAGCAGCTTGGCCCTCAATGAGCAGTTCTTC
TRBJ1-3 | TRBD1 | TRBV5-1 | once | CASSSQGQGITGNTIYF | TGCGCCAGCAGCTCCCAGGGACAGGGGATCACTGGAAACACCATATATTTT
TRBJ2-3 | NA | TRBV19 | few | CASSIAGTDTQYF | TGTGCCAGTAGTATAGCTGGCACAGATACGCAGTATTTT
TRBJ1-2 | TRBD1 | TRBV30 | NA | CAWTDRVGYTF | TGTGCCTGGACCGACAGGGTTGGCTACACCTTC
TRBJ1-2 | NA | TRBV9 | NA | CASSAGGDYGYTF | TGTGCCAGCAGTGCCGGGGGGGATTATGGCTACACCTTC
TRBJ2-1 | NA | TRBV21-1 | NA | CASSKGQGDNEQFF | TGTGCCAGCAGCAAAGGCCAGGGGGACAATGAGCAGTTCTTC
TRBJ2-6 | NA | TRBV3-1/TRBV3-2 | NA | CASSQGVSGANVLTF | TGTGCCAGCAGCCAAGGAGTCTCTGGGGCCAACGTCCTGACTTTC
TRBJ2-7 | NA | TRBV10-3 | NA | CATLGLISYEQYF | TGTGCCACCTTAGGACTCATCTCCTACGAGCAGTACTTC
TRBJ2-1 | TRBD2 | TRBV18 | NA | CASSPRLAGASSYNEQFF | TGTGCCAGCTCACCGAGGCTAGCGGGGGCCTCCTCCTACAATGAGCAGTTCTTC
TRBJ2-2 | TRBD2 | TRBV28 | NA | CASSLGLSYTGELFF | TGTGCCAGCAGTTTGGGACTATCCTACACCGGGGAGCTGTTTTTT